Shown below are 25 T cell receptor beta chains from a single sample sequenced in a study of cytomegalovirus exposure and HLA in healthy donors. Primers included in the PCR were 60 Vbeta and 13 Jbeta primers. Method: immunoSEQ multiplex PCR; TCRdb's copy keeps in-frame clones and lacks some. This sample carries some 180,000 clones, 77% of them seen once, and the ten largest clones take approximately 1.3%. The sequenced sample was PBMCs. The receptor set was obtained from a man between 18 and 29 years old in good health and CMV-seronegative.

V is TRBV27 and J is TRBJ2-1; 8 bases agree with TRBD2. The CDR3 is 16 amino acids. Per the germline V gene, CDR1 is MNHEY and CDR2 is SMNVEV (reference sequence). Trimming took 1 base from V and 8 from J; bases not matched to a gene: 10. CDR3 in DNA: TGTGCCAGCAGTTTATACCCCAGCGGGAGTGTCGATGAGCAGTTCTTC. Translating it yields CASSLYPSGSVDEQFF.

The chain joins TRBV7-9 to TRBJ2-5; the match to TRBD2 covers 15 bases. This CDR3 region has 15 residues. V trimming: 5 bases; J trimming: 4 bases; junction bases outside the gene matches: 2. Germline V gene data show CDR1 as SEHNR and CDR2 as FQNEAQ (reference sequence). The CDR3 DNA reads TGTGCCAGCAGCCTGGGACTAGCGGGAGGAGAGACCCAGTACTTC. Protein product: CASSLGLAGGETQYF.

This rearrangement joins TRBV25-1 to TRBJ1-1; no reliable D call. The V end was cut by 4 bases, the J end by 2 bases, with 14 bases between. This CDR3 region has 15 residues. Germline CDR1 reads MGHDK; CDR2 reads SYGVNS. CDR3: CASSGGSGRNTEAFF. CDR3 sequence (DNA): TGTGCCAGCAGTGGGGGTAGCGGTAGAAACACTGAAGCTTTCTTT.

The V gene is TRBV14, the J gene TRBJ1-5, with TRBD1 identical over 7 bases. Trimming cost V 0 bases and J 0 bases; bases outside gene matches: 11. Germline CDR1 is SGHDN and CDR2 is FVKESK. This CDR3 comprises 19 residues. The CDR3 bases are TGTGCCAGCAGCCAAGATCGAGGGACAGAACCGCTTAGCAATCAGCCCCAGCATTTT. Translated, it gives CASSQDRGTEPLSNQPQHF.

CDR3 amino acids: CASSVGRVTSETQYF. CDR3 coding DNA: TGTGCCAGCAGCGTAGGGAGGGTAACATCAGAGACCCAGTACTTC. The chain links TRBV9 to TRBJ2-5; the D gene is possibly TRBD2 (6 bases). CDR1 and CDR2 from the germline V gene are SGDLS and YYNGEE. The CDR3 has 15 amino acids. The V gene lost 0 bases and the J gene lost 4 bases, with 13 bases spanning the gap.

The chain couples TRBV2 to TRBJ2-1; no firm D call. Germline-derived CDR1 and CDR2 are SNHLY and FYNNEI. V lost 7 bases, J lost 0 bases, and 10 bases lay in between. This CDR3 comprises 14 residues. Here the CDR3 reads CASTSRSSYNEQFF. In DNA form, the CDR3 reads TGTGCCAGCACTTCGAGAAGCTCCTACAATGAGCAGTTCTTC.

The CDR3 coding sequence is TGTGCCAGCAGCTTTCGGACAGAAAATTCACCCCTCCACTTT. It codes for CASSFRTENSPLHF. The rearrangement uses TRBV7-3 and TRBJ1-6; D is possibly TRBD1 (6 bases). Germline V gives CDR1 SGHTA, CDR2 FQGTGA. The V end lost 3 bases, the J end lost 7 bases, and 10 bases lay between the germline ends. This CDR3 has 14 residues.

This CDR3 reads CASSYEQGVRNIQYF. CDR3 nucleotides: TGTGCCAGCAGCTATGAACAGGGCGTACGCAACATTCAGTACTTC. The chain couples TRBV5-8 to TRBJ2-4; D possibly corresponds to TRBD1 (6 bases). V shed 3 bases and J shed 7 bases, with 17 bases lying between them. The CDR3 covers 15 residues. CDR1 and CDR2 from the germline V gene are SGHTS and YDEGEE.

The rearrangement uses TRBV7-6 and TRBJ2-7, with 14 bases matching TRBD2. There are 18 residues in the CDR3. V trimming: 1 base; J trimming: 8 bases; junction bases outside the gene matches: 13. In germline, CDR1 is SGHVS, CDR2 FNYEAQ. Written as DNA, the CDR3 is TGTGCCAGCAGCTTAGGACCAGGACTAGCGGGAGGTATTATCCAGCAGTACTTC. Protein: CASSLGPGLAGGIIQQYF.

The genes are TRBV13 and TRBJ2-1, with D possibly matching TRBD1 (5 bases). In germline, CDR1 is PRHDT, CDR2 FYEKMQ (reference sequence). CDR3 length: 17 residues. V lost 0 bases and J lost 9, with 21 bases in between. CDR3 sequence reads: CASSLGPSLGANGEQFF. The CDR3 coding sequence is TGTGCCAGCAGCTTAGGGCCCTCTCTAGGGGCCAACGGTGAGCAGTTCTTC.

There are a few counts of this clone. The V and J genes are TRBV29-1 and TRBJ1-1, with a tentative D call TRBD1 (6 bases). Germline V lookup: CDR1 SQVTM, CDR2 ANQGSEA. This CDR3 is built from 12 residues. The V end lost 5 bases, the J end lost 7 bases, and 14 bases lay between the germline ends. The CDR3 bases are TGCAGCGTTTTGATACAGGGCGGTGAAGCTTTCTTT. It codes for CSVLIQGGEAFF.

Points on this clone: Sequence at one end of the junction differs from germline and may be a read error. CDR3 in amino acids: CASSGIGQSPDF. As DNA, the CDR3 is TGTGCCAGCAGCGGAATAGGACAGTCACCCGACTTC. This chain uses TRBV7-6 with TRBJ2-7; perhaps TRBD1 as D (6 bases). This CDR3 spans 12 amino acids. In germline, CDR1 is SGHVS, CDR2 FNYEAQ. Looking up the rest from reference TRBV7-6 and TRBJ2-7 gives the full variable domain: GAGVSQSPRYKVTKRGQDVALRCDPISGHVSLYWYRQALGQGPEFLTYFNYEAQQDKSGLPNDRFSAERPEGSISTLTIQRTEQRDSAMYRCASSGIGQSPDFGPGTRLTVT.

V and J are TRBV5-8 and TRBJ2-7; no clear D. Deletions cut 1 base from V and 2 bases from J, with 7 bases between. The CDR3 is made up of 13 amino acids. Germline V gene data show CDR1 as SGHTS and CDR2 as YDEGEE. The DNA of the CDR3 is TGTGCCAGCAGCTTGACGGTTCCCTACGAGCAGTACTTC. Its translation is CASSLTVPYEQYF.

There are a few counts of this clone. V usage is TRBV30 and J usage is TRBJ2-3; TRBD2 agrees at 11 bases. V lost 5 bases and J lost 4; bases outside the gene matches: 8. CDR3 length equals 15 residues. Germline-derived CDR1 and CDR2 are GTSNPN and SVGIG (reference sequence). The CDR3 region is CAWALSGGAPDTQYF. CDR3 bases: TGTGCCTGGGCCCTTAGCGGGGGGGCCCCAGATACGCAGTATTTT.

J is TRBJ1-1 and V is TRBV14; D not resolved. V dropped 3 bases and J dropped 6 bases, with 5 bases sitting between them. CDR1 SGHDN and CDR2 FVKESK come from the germline V gene. This CDR3 has 11 amino acids. The CDR3 sequence is CASSQGAEAFF. The CDR3 region has the DNA TGTGCCAGCAGCCAGGGAGCTGAAGCTTTCTTT.

V gene TRBV6-5 combines with J gene TRBJ2-5, with D uncertain. Germline V CDR1 and CDR2: MNHEY, SVGAGI. Trimming pared 2 bases from V and 4 bases from J, leaving 14 bases between. This CDR3 is built from 15 residues. Written as DNA, the CDR3 is TGTGCCAGCAGTTACCGGGTCGCCGATGGAGAGACCCAGTACTTC. This translates into CASSYRVADGETQYF.

Comment on this clone: The identical CDR3 is also encoded by other nucleotide sequences in the sample. The chain couples TRBV14 to TRBJ2-5, with D perhaps TRBD1 (6 bases). There are 14 residues in the CDR3. Germline V gives CDR1 SGHDN, CDR2 FVKESK. The V end lost 1 base, the J end lost 2 bases, and 8 bases lay between the germline ends. Here the CDR3 reads CASSQVRGQETQYF. The CDR3 nucleotides are TGTGCCAGCAGCCAAGTAAGGGGGCAAGAGACCCAGTACTTC. Using reference TRBV14 and TRBJ2-5 for the parts outside the CDR3, the full variable domain is EAGVTQFPSHSVIEKGQTVTLRCDPISGHDNLYWYRRVMGKEIKFLLHFVKESKQDESGMPNNRFLAERTGGTYSTLKVQPAELEDSGVYFCASSQVRGQETQYFGPGTRLLVL.

The chain carries TRBV30 and TRBJ2-7, with 11 bases matching TRBD1. This CDR3 has 15 residues. The germline V gene encodes CDR1 GTSNPN and CDR2 SVGIG (reference sequence). The ends lost 5 bases at V and 4 bases at J; junction bases unmatched: 10. Here the CDR3 DNA reads TGTGCCTGGGCCCTGGGGACAGGGGGTGTTTACGAGCAGTACTTC. Translated: CAWALGTGGVYEQYF.

The V call is TRBV5-6, the J call TRBJ2-3; 7 bases match TRBD2. Germline CDR1 reads SGHDT; CDR2 reads YYEEEE. The CDR3 spans 15 residues. After removal of 3 bases from V and 0 bases from J, the junction contained 4 bases not matched to a gene. The DNA of the CDR3 is TGTGCCAGCAGCTGGGGGGGACTTAGCACAGATACGCAGTATTTT. It codes for CASSWGGLSTDTQYF.

This clone has just one count. The chain has TRBV9 and TRBJ2-5, with D perhaps matching TRBD1 (5 bases). V lost 4 bases to trimming and J lost 1 base, with 11 bases between them. Germline V gene lookup returns CDR1 SGDLS and CDR2 YYNGEE. The CDR3 is made up of 14 amino acids. Here the CDR3 reads CASSPRRGQETQYF. CDR3 nucleotide sequence: TGTGCCAGCAGCCCCCGAAGGGGCCAAGAGACCCAGTACTTC.

Turning to this clone: The junction shows a germline mismatch at one end, possibly a read error. The J gene is TRBJ1-1, the V gene TRBV6-6; D uncertain. This CDR3 spans 10 amino acids. The V gene's germline CDR1 is MNHNY and CDR2 SVGAGI (reference sequence). The CDR3 loop reads CASSYGVMVF. CDR3 sequence (DNA): TGTGCCAGCAGTTACGGAGTCATGGTCTTT.

The V and J genes are TRBV5-6 and TRBJ1-5; D ambiguous. The CDR3 runs to 14 residues. Looked up from germline, CDR1 is SGHDT and CDR2 is YYEEEE. The V and J ends lost 1 base and 0 bases respectively, with 5 bases between them. The CDR3 spells CASSLKYSNQPQHF. The CDR3 DNA reads TGTGCCAGCAGCTTGAAATATAGCAATCAGCCCCAGCATTTT.

The V call is TRBV7-6, the J call TRBJ2-7, with 15 bases identical to TRBD2. V lost 0 bases and J lost 6; bases outside the gene matches: 18. Germline CDR1 SGHVS, CDR2 FNYEAQ. The CDR3 length is 21 residues. The CDR3 region is CASSLALPRTSGGAFFPEQYF. The DNA for the CDR3 is TGTGCCAGCAGCTTAGCGCTCCCGCGGACTAGCGGGGGGGCCTTCTTTCCCGAGCAGTACTTC.

This sequence joins TRBV7-9 and TRBJ1-1; D is unresolved. Trimming stripped 1 base from V and 4 bases from J, with 16 bases between. CDR1 SEHNR and CDR2 FQNEAQ come from the germline V gene (reference sequence). The CDR3 runs 16 residues. The CDR3 DNA reads as TGTGCCAGCAGCTTAGGTGGCGGAGGAAAGGGCACTGAAGCTTTCTTT. Protein sequence: CASSLGGGGKGTEAFF.

The chain carries TRBV18 and TRBJ2-2; 8 positions agree with TRBD2. CDR1 and CDR2 from the germline V gene are KGHSH and LQKENI. This CDR3 region has 15 residues. Unmatched junction bases numbered 7, after V lost 6 bases and J lost 4 bases. The CDR3 DNA reads as TGTGCCAGCTCTCTACGGGAGGGGATCACCGGGGAGCTGTTTTTT. Its protein product is CASSLREGITGELFF.